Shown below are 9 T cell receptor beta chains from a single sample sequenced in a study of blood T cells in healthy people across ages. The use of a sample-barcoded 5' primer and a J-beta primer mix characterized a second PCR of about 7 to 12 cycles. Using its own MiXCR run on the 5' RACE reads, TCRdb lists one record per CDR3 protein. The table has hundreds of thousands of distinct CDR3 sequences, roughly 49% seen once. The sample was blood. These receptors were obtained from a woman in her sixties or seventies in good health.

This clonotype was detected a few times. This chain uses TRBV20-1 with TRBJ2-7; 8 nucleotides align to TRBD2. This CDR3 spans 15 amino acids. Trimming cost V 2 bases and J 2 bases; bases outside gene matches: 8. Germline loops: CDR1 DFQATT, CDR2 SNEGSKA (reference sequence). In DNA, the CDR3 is TGCAGTGCTAGAATCCCTCGAGCGGGGGCCTACGAGCAGTACTTC. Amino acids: CSARIPRAGAYEQYF.

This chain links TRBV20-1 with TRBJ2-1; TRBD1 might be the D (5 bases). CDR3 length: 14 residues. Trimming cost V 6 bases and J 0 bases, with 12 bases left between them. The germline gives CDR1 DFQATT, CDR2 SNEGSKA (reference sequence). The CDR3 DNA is TGCAGTGCACGCAGGGCCTCCTCCTACAATGAGCAGTTCTTC. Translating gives CSARRASSYNEQFF.

This CDR3 reads CASRTDAGYNEQYF. Written as DNA, the CDR3 is TGTGCCAGCAGGACAGACGCCGGTTACAATGAGCAGTACTTC. The genes are TRBV6-2 or TRBV6-3 and TRBJ2-1; a weak D match, TRBD1 (5 bases). The better agreement between TRBJ2-7 and the DNA end casts doubt on the J call. Germline V gene data show CDR1 as MNHEY and CDR2 as SVGEGT. This CDR3 region has 14 residues.

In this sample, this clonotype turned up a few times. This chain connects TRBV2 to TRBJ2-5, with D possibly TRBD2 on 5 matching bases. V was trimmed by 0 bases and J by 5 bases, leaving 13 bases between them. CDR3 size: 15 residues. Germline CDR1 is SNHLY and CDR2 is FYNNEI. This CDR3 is CASSEARARPETQYF. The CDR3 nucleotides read TGTGCCAGCAGTGAAGCGAGGGCCAGACCGGAGACCCAGTACTTC.

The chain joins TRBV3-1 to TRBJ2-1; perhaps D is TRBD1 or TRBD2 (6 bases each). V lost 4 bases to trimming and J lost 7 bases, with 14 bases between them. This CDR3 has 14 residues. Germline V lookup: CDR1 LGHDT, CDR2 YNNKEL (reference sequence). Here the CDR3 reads CASSPGGGMNEQFF. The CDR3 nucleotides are TGTGCCAGCAGCCCCGGGGGCGGGATGAATGAGCAGTTCTTC.

The CDR3 region has the DNA TGTGCCAGCAGTACAGAATCTGAAAAACTGTTTTTT. It codes for CASSTESEKLFF. The genes are TRBV7-9 and TRBJ1-4, with D hard to call. V lost 6 bases and J lost 7, with 9 bases in between. This CDR3 has 12 amino acids. Germline V CDR1 and CDR2: SEHNR, FQNEAQ (reference sequence). The full variable domain, in which reference TRBV7-9 and TRBJ1-4 provide the parts outside the CDR3, is DTGVSQNPRHKITKRGQNVTFRCDPISEHNRLYWYRQTLGQGPEFLTYFQNEAQLEKSRLLSDRFSAERPKGSFSTLEIQRTEQGDSAMYLCASSTESEKLFFGSGTQLSVL.

The CDR3 reads CSAPGHAITDTQYF. Written as DNA, the CDR3 is TGCAGTGCACCGGGACACGCGATAACAGATACGCAGTATTTT. The J gene is TRBJ2-3, the V gene TRBV20-1; maybe TRBD1 (6 bases). The ends were cut back, 6 bases at V and 3 bases at J, with 16 bases in the middle. The CDR3 runs to 14 residues. Germline V CDR1 and CDR2: DFQATT, SNEGSKA (reference sequence).

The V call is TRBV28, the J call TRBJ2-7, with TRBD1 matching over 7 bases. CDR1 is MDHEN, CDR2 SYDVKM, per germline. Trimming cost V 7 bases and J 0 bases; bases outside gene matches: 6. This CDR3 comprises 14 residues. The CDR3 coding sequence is TGTGCCAGCAAAAGACAGGGATCCTCCTACGAGCAGTACTTC. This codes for CASKRQGSSYEQYF.

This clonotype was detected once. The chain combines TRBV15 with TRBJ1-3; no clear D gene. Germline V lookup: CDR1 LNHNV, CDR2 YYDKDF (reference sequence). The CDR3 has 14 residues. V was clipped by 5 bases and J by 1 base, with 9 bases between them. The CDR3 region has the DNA TGTGCCACCAGCGACATGGGTTCTGGAAACACCATATATTTT. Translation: CATSDMGSGNTIYF.